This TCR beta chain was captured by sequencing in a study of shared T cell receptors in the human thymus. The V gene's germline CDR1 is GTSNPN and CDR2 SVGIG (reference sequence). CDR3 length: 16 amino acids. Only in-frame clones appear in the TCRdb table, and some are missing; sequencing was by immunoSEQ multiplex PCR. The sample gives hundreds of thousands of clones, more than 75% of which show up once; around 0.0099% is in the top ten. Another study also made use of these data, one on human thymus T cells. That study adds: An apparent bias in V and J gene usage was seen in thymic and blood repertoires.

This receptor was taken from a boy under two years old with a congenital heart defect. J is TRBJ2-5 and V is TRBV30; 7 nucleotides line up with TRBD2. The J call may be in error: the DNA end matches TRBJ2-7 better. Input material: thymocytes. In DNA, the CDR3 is TGTGCCTGGAGTGTTCTCGGGACTACGGCTAGGTACGAGCAGTACTTC. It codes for CAWSVLGTTARYEQYF.